A single sample is the source of the 8 T cell receptor beta chains below, sequenced in a study of blood T cell repertoires in COVID-19. The table came from immunoSEQ multiplex PCR; TCRdb's copy has only in-frame clones and leaves some out. Seen here are over 110,000 clones, 70% to 90% observed once, and the top ten hold roughly 28%. Material: peripheral blood. Source of these receptors: a human donor in a cohort sampled during active COVID-19.

The chain uses TRBV6-2 or TRBV6-3 and TRBJ2-1; 8 bases map to TRBD2. The V gene's germline CDR1 is MNHEY and CDR2 SVGEGT. V dropped 2 bases and J dropped 9; count of bases not matched to a gene: 9. The CDR3 runs to 15 residues. The chain's CDR3 is CASSYRPGGDSEQFF. CDR3 coding DNA: TGTGCCAGCAGTTACCGGCCGGGGGGGGATTCTGAGCAGTTCTTC.

The rearrangement joins TRBV7-9 to TRBJ2-1; D may be TRBD2 (6 bases). The CDR3 spans 14 residues. Trimming cost V 4 bases and J 2 bases, with 9 bases left between them. Germline CDR1 reads SEHNR; CDR2 reads FQNEAQ (reference sequence). CDR3 in amino acids: CASSSRLAYNEQFF. DNA of the CDR3: TGTGCCAGCAGCTCTCGACTAGCCTACAATGAGCAGTTCTTC.

V is TRBV7-8 and J is TRBJ2-3, with 9 positions matching TRBD2. The germline V gene encodes CDR1 SGHVS and CDR2 FQNEAQ. The V gene end was trimmed by 5 bases and the J gene end by 7 bases; junction bases not matched to a gene: 10. The CDR3 consists of 15 residues. CDR3: CASSHSSGEVYTQYF. The CDR3 bases are TGTGCCAGCAGCCATTCTAGCGGGGAGGTATATACGCAGTATTTT.

The chain is built from TRBV24-1 and TRBJ2-5, with TRBD1 as a possible D gene (6 bases). This CDR3 comprises 15 residues. Trimming pared 4 bases from V and 3 bases from J, leaving 14 bases between. Germline loops: CDR1 KGHDR, CDR2 SFDVKD. DNA of the CDR3: TGTGCCACCAGTGACCGTACCCGGACAGAAGAGACCCAGTACTTC. Protein sequence: CATSDRTRTEETQYF.

Remarks on this clone: Other nucleotide sequences in the sample specify the same CDR3. The V gene is TRBV7-8, the J gene TRBJ1-1; TRBD1 aligns across 7 bases. V lost 3 bases, J lost 2 bases, and 3 bases stayed unmatched. CDR1 is SGHVS, CDR2 FQNEAQ, per germline. This CDR3 has 14 amino acids. CDR3: CASSLGTANTEAFF. The CDR3 region has the DNA TGTGCCAGCAGCTTGGGGACAGCCAACACTGAAGCTTTCTTT. The variable domain in full, completed from reference TRBV7-8 and TRBJ1-1, reads GAGVSQSPRYKVAKRGQDVALRCDPISGHVSLFWYQQALGQGPEFLTYFQNEAQLDKSGLPSDRFFAERPEGSVSTLKIQRTQQEDSAVYLCASSLGTANTEAFFGQGTRLTVV.

The V gene is TRBV7-3, the J gene TRBJ2-1, with 9 bases lining up with TRBD2. The CDR3 is 15 amino acids. V lost 0 bases and J lost 10; bases outside the gene matches: 7. Germline V lookup: CDR1 SGHTA, CDR2 FQGTGA. The CDR3 sequence: CASSLTSGGIGEQFF. CDR3 DNA sequence: TGTGCCAGCAGCTTAACAAGCGGGGGGATTGGAGAGCAGTTCTTC.

This clone has just a few counts. The chain has TRBV4-2 and TRBJ2-2; TRBD2 matches at 12 bases. The CDR3 loop spans 18 amino acids. CDR1 is LGHNA and CDR2 is YNFKEQ in the germline V gene. V shed 1 base, J shed 7 bases, and the junction held 10 bases outside the gene matches. CDR3: CASSQGQGLAGTNGELFF. The CDR3 region has the DNA TGTGCCAGCAGCCAAGGACAGGGACTAGCGGGTACCAACGGGGAGCTGTTTTTT.

This clone has a single count. The rearrangement links TRBV6-5 to TRBJ1-6; 7 bases map to TRBD1. The CDR3 contains 14 residues. Germline V lookup: CDR1 MNHEY, CDR2 SVGAGI. Trimming cost V 6 bases and J 5 bases; bases outside gene matches: 4. For the CDR3, the DNA is TGTGCCAGCAGGGTTACAGGGGATAATTCACCCCTCCACTTT. Its protein is CASRVTGDNSPLHF.